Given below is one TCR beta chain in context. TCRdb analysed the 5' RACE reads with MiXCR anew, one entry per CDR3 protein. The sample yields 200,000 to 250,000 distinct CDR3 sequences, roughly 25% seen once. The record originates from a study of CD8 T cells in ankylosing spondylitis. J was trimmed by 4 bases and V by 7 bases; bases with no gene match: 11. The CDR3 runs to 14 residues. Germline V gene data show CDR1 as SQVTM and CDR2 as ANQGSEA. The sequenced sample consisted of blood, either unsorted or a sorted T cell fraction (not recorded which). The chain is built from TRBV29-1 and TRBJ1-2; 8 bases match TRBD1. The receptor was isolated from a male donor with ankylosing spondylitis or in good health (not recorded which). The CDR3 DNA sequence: TGCAGCGCCCGAGCCGGACAGGGTGGCTATGGCTACACCTTC. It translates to CSARAGQGGYGYTF.